The 14 T cell receptor beta chains given below trace back to one sample, sequenced in a study of STAT5B mutations in CD4+ large granular lymphocyte leukemia. This table comes from immunoSEQ multiplex PCR, and its TCRdb copy is limited to in-frame clones, with some not included. The table has more than 30,000 clones, about 89% seen once. The sequenced sample was CD4+ T cells from blood buffy coats. These receptors all stem from a human donor in good health.

This chain connects TRBV25-1 to TRBJ1-2; TRBD1 matches 7 bases. V was pared by 8 bases and J by 8 bases, with 8 bases of the junction left unmatched. The CDR3 length is 12 residues. CDR1 is MGHDK, CDR2 SYGVNS, per germline. The CDR3 sequence: CASRDREWGYTF. The CDR3 coding sequence is TGTGCCAGCCGCGACAGGGAGTGGGGCTACACCTTC.

The rearrangement links TRBV7-2 to TRBJ2-5; weak D call: TRBD2 (5 bases). CDR1 is SGHTA and CDR2 is FQGNSA in the germline V gene. V lost 2 bases and J 5 bases, leaving 15 bases between the germline ends. The CDR3 runs to 15 residues. The CDR3 nucleotides are TGTGCCAGCAGCTTACTGGGGAGTGGCGGTGAGACCCAGTACTTC. It specifies CASSLLGSGGETQYF.

This chain uses TRBV28 with TRBJ1-5; the D gene is possibly TRBD1 (5 bases). The ends were cut back, 3 bases at V and 3 bases at J, with 9 bases in the middle. Per germline, CDR1 MDHEN and CDR2 SYDVKM. The CDR3 loop spans 14 amino acids. The CDR3 loop reads CASSLTDNNQPQHF. CDR3 coding DNA: TGTGCCAGCAGTTTGACAGACAACAATCAGCCCCAGCATTTT. Based on the CDR3 plus reference TRBV28 and TRBJ1-5, the full variable domain is DVKVTQSSRYLVKRTGEKVFLECVQDMDHENMFWYRQDPGLGLRLIYFSYDVKMKEKGDIPEGYSVSREKKERFSLILESASTNQTSMYLCASSLTDNNQPQHFGDGTRLSIL.

The CDR3 reads CASSFSGTGFFGGYTF. CDR3 coding DNA: TGTGCCAGCAGCTTCTCCGGGACAGGGTTTTTTGGTGGCTACACCTTC. The chain joins TRBV5-6 to TRBJ1-2; 9 nucleotides align to TRBD1. The V segment lost 2 bases and the J segment 7 bases; nucleotides outside the gene matches: 12. The CDR3 spans 16 residues. Per germline, CDR1 SGHDT and CDR2 YYEEEE.

This chain joins TRBV7-9 and TRBJ1-1; D perhaps matches TRBD1 (6 bases). The germline V gene encodes CDR1 SEHNR and CDR2 FQNEAQ (reference sequence). The CDR3 runs to 14 residues. The V gene lost 3 bases and the J gene lost 4 bases, with 12 bases spanning the gap. CDR3 region: CASSLGGQTTEAFF. The CDR3, as DNA: TGTGCCAGCAGCTTGGGTGGACAGACCACTGAAGCTTTCTTT.

The J gene is TRBJ1-2, the V gene TRBV28, with no clear D. CDR1 and CDR2 from the germline V gene are MDHEN and SYDVKM. The CDR3 is 13 amino acids. Trimming shortened V by 4 bases and J by 2 bases, and 8 bases separated the two germline ends. Here the CDR3 reads CASSSDWNYGYTF. The CDR3 DNA follows: TGTGCCAGCAGTTCGGACTGGAACTATGGCTACACCTTC.

The DNA of the CDR3 is TGTGCCAGCAGACACAGGGGGCGGACTAATGAAAAACTGTTTTTT. Residues: CASRHRGRTNEKLFF. The chain employs TRBV13 and TRBJ1-4; TRBD1 agrees at 9 bases. The CDR3 covers 15 residues. CDR1 is PRHDT, CDR2 FYEKMQ, per germline (reference sequence). The trim removed 6 bases at V and 2 bases at J, leaving 4 bases unmatched.

V usage is TRBV29-1 and J usage is TRBJ1-1; tentative D call: TRBD1 (6 bases). Germline loops: CDR1 SQVTM, CDR2 ANQGSEA. This CDR3 is built from 13 residues. V lost 6 bases to trimming and J lost 10 bases, with 21 bases between them. This CDR3 is CSVGVGQYDGAFF. Written as DNA, the CDR3 is TGCAGCGTGGGGGTAGGACAGTACGATGGAGCTTTCTTT.

V gene TRBV11-2 combines with J gene TRBJ2-1; 12 bases align to TRBD2. V was clipped by 1 base and J by 3 bases; unmatched bases: 4. The CDR3 totals 17 residues. Germline V gene data show CDR1 as SGHAT and CDR2 as FQNNGV. The DNA of the CDR3 is TGTGCCAGCAGCTTAGTGGCTAGCGGGAGGGTCTACAATGAGCAGTTCTTC. This encodes CASSLVASGRVYNEQFF.

This clone occurred a few times. The chain uses TRBV11-3 and TRBJ1-5; D is possibly TRBD1 (6 bases). Germline V CDR1 and CDR2: SGHNT, YENEEA. V lost 8 bases, J lost 4 bases, and 15 bases lay in between. This CDR3 is built from 14 residues. The CDR3 loop reads CASGPRDKNQPQHF. CDR3 bases: TGTGCCAGCGGTCCCCGGGACAAAAATCAGCCCCAGCATTTT.

V and J are TRBV5-4 and TRBJ2-7; TRBD1 matches at 12 bases. This CDR3 contains 17 residues. CDR1 is SGHNT, CDR2 YYREEE, per germline (reference sequence). With V trimmed by 4 bases and J by 0 bases, 8 bases remained unmatched. The CDR3 protein is CASSLGTGGAGSYEQYF. The CDR3 bases are TGTGCCAGCAGCCTCGGGACAGGGGGCGCTGGCTCCTACGAGCAGTACTTC. Complete variable domain (other parts from reference TRBV5-4 and TRBJ2-7): ETGVTQSPTHLIKTRGQQVTLRCSSQSGHNTVSWYQQALGQGPQFIFQYYREEENGRGNFPPRFSGLQFPNYSSELNVNALELDDSALYLCASSLGTGGAGSYEQYFGPGTRLTVT.

V and J are TRBV5-8 and TRBJ2-1, with 7 bases identical to TRBD2. Germline assignment: CDR1 SGHTS and CDR2 YDEGEE. The CDR3 spans 17 residues. J was trimmed by 8 bases and V by 2 bases; bases with no gene match: 16. The chain's CDR3 is CASSLNPLWGRDDEQFF. In nucleotides, the CDR3 is TGTGCCAGCAGCTTAAACCCCCTATGGGGGAGGGACGATGAGCAGTTCTTC.

The rearrangement joins TRBV13 to TRBJ2-5; D is unclear. The CDR3 consists of 12 residues. Deletions cut 3 bases from V and 5 bases from J, with 7 bases between. Germline lookup yields CDR1 PRHDT and CDR2 FYEKMQ (reference sequence). The CDR3 DNA reads TGTGCCAGCAGCTTGGTGGGCGAGACCCAGTACTTC. Translation: CASSLVGETQYF. Full variable domain (outside the CDR3, taken from reference TRBV13 and TRBJ2-5): AAGVIQSPRHLIKEKRETATLKCYPIPRHDTVYWYQQGPGQDPQFLISFYEKMQSDKGSIPDRFSAQQFSDYHSELNMSSLELGDSALYFCASSLVGETQYFGPGTRLLVL.

The chain combines TRBV28 with TRBJ2-1; 9 positions agree with TRBD2. Germline-derived CDR1 and CDR2 are MDHEN and SYDVKM. V was clipped by 8 bases and J by 1 base; unmatched bases: 9. This CDR3 has 16 residues. The CDR3 DNA reads TGTGCCAGCGATTCTCTAGCGGGATTATCCTACAATGAGCAGTTCTTC. Protein product: CASDSLAGLSYNEQFF.